This entry lists 8 T cell receptor beta chains sequenced from one sample in a study of shared clonotypes between healthy human individuals. The table came from immunoSEQ multiplex PCR; TCRdb's copy has only in-frame clones and leaves some out. Among about 770,000 clones, just under 75% were seen once, and the ten largest hold approximately 2%. The sequencing input was memory CD4+ T cells sorted from blood. Stated subset: CD45RA-negative fraction. These TCRs come from a woman aged 30 to 39 in good health.

The chain is built from TRBV7-2 and TRBJ2-5; 9 nucleotides align to TRBD2. J gave up 5 bases and V 0 bases, and 4 bases lay outside the gene matches. The CDR3 extends over 15 amino acids. The V gene's germline CDR1 is SGHTA and CDR2 FQGNSA. The CDR3 DNA sequence: TGTGCCAGCAGCTTAGCCCTCGCGGGAGGGGAGACCCAGTACTTC. Encoded protein: CASSLALAGGETQYF.

V is TRBV5-1 and J is TRBJ2-7, with 10 bases fitting TRBD2. CDR3 length equals 15 residues. J lost 7 bases, V lost 0 bases, and 7 bases had no gene match. The germline V gene encodes CDR1 SGHRS and CDR2 YFSETQ. The CDR3: CASSLAPAGGGEQYF. The CDR3, as DNA: TGCGCCAGCAGCTTGGCCCCAGCGGGAGGGGGAGAGCAGTACTTC.

V is TRBV5-1 and J is TRBJ2-7; D tentatively reads TRBD1 or TRBD2 (5 bases each). This CDR3 region has 17 residues. From germline, CDR1 is SGHRS and CDR2 YFSETQ. Trimming took 2 bases from V and 2 from J, leaving 20 bases between them. This chain's CDR3 is CASSFSSLQGATYEQYF. The DNA for the CDR3 is TGCGCCAGCAGCTTTTCCAGTCTCCAGGGAGCGACCTACGAGCAGTACTTC.

The CDR3 sequence: CASSQVSQGYTIYF. The CDR3, as DNA: TGTGCCAGCAGCCAGGTGTCACAGGGATACACCATATATTTT. The V and J genes are TRBV7-9 and TRBJ1-3, with D maybe TRBD1 (6 bases). Per the germline V gene, CDR1 is SEHNR and CDR2 is FQNEAQ (reference sequence). Between the trimmed V and J ends, which lost 5 bases and 8 bases, there was a span of 16 bases. This CDR3 contains 14 residues.

CDR3 DNA sequence: TGTGCCAGTAGTATTTTGCGACGAGACGTTAGCAATCAGCCCCAGCATTTT. Translation gives CASSILRRDVSNQPQHF. The gene calls are TRBV19 and TRBJ1-5; unclear D gene. V was clipped by 3 bases and J by 0 bases, with 15 bases between them. The CDR3 sequence is 17 residues long. In germline, CDR1 is LNHDA, CDR2 SQIVND (reference sequence). Variable domain in full (rest from reference TRBV19 and TRBJ1-5): DGGITQSPKYLFRKEGQNVTLSCEQNLNHDAMYWYRQDPGQGLRLIYYSQIVNDFQKGDIAEGYSVSREKKESFPLTVTSAQKNPTAFYLCASSILRRDVSNQPQHFGDGTRLSIL.

Written as DNA, the CDR3 is TGTGCCAGCAGCCTGAGGCAGGGAAACACTGAAGCTTTCTTT. Translated: CASSLRQGNTEAFF. The chain recombines TRBV5-6 with TRBJ1-1; the D gene is possibly TRBD1 (5 bases). This CDR3 spans 14 amino acids. Germline V gives CDR1 SGHDT, CDR2 YYEEEE. Between the trimmed V and J ends, which lost 4 bases and 2 bases, there was a span of 12 bases.

This clone was recorded at least ten times. The chain links TRBV19 to TRBJ1-2, with D maybe TRBD1 (6 bases). The V gene's germline CDR1 is LNHDA and CDR2 SQIVND (reference sequence). V shed 5 bases and J shed 3 bases, with 13 bases lying between them. CDR3 size: 14 residues. The CDR3 DNA sequence: TGTGCCAGTAGTGACAGGATCTCCGACTATGGCTACACCTTC. Its translation: CASSDRISDYGYTF.

The count of this clone is one. This sequence joins TRBV18 and TRBJ2-5; D is possibly TRBD2 (5 bases). The V end was cut by 3 bases, the J end by 8 bases, with 19 bases between. Germline lookup yields CDR1 KGHSH and CDR2 LQKENI. CDR3 length equals 15 residues. The chain's CDR3 is CASSPPGAGINTQYF. The CDR3 DNA is TGTGCCAGCTCACCTCCCGGAGCCGGGATTAATACCCAGTACTTC.